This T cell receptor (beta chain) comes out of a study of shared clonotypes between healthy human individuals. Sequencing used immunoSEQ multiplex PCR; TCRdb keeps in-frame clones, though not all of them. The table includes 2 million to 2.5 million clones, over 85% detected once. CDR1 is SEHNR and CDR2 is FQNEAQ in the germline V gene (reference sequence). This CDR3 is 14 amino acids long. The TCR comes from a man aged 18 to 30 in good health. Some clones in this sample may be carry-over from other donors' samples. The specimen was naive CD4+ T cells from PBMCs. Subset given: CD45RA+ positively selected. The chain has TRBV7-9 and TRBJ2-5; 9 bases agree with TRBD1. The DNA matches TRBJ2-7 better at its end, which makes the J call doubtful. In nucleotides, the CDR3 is TGTGCCAGCAGCAGGGGACAGGGTGAAAACGAGCAGTACTTC. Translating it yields CASSRGQGENEQYF.